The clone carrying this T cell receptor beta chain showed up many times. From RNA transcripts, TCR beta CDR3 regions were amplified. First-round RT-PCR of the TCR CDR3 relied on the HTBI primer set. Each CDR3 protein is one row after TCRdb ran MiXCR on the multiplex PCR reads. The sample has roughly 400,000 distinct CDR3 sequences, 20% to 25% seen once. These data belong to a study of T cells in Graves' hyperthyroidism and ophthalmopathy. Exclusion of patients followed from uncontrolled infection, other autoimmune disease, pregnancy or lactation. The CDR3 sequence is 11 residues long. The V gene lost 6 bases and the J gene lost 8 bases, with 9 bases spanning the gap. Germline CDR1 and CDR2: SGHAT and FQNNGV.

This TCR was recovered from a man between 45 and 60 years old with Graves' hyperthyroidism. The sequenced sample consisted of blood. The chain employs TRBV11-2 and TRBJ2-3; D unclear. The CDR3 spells CASSSQVTQYF. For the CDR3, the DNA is TGTGCCAGCAGTTCCCAAGTTACGCAGTATTTT.